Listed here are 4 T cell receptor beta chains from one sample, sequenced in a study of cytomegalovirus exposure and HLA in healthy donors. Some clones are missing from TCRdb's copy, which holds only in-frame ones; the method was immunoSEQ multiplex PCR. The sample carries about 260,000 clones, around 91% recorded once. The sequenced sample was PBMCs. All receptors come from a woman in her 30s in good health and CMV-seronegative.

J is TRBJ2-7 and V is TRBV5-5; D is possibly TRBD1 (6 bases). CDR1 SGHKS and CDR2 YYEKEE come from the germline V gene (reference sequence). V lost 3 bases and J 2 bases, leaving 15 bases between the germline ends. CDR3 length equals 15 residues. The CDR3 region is CASSSTGTGTYEQYF. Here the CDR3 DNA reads TGTGCCAGCAGCTCAACAGGGACGGGTACCTACGAGCAGTACTTC.

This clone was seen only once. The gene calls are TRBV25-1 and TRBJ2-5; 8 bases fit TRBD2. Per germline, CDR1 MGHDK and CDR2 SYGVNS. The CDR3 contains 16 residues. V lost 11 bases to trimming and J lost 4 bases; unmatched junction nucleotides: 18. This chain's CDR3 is CARLIRGGRVAETQYF. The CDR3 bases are TGTGCCCGCTTAATTCGGGGGGGCAGGGTTGCAGAGACCCAGTACTTC.

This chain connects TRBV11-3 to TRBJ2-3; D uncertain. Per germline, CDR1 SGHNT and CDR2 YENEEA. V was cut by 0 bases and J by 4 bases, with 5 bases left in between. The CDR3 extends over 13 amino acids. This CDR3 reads CASSLDKPDTQYF. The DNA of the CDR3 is TGTGCCAGCAGCTTAGATAAGCCAGATACGCAGTATTTT. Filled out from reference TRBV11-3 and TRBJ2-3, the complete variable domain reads EAGVVQSPRYKIIEKKQPVAFWCNPISGHNTLYWYLQNLGQGPELLIRYENEEAVDDSQLPKDRFSAERLKGVDSTLKIQPAELGDSAVYLCASSLDKPDTQYFGPGTRLTVL.

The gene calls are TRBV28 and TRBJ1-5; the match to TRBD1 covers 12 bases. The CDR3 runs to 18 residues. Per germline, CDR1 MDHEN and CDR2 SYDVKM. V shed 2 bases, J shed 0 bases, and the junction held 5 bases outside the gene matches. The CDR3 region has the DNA TGTGCCAGCAGTTTAGGGACAGGGGGCCTATATAGCAATCAGCCCCAGCATTTT. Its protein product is CASSLGTGGLYSNQPQHF.